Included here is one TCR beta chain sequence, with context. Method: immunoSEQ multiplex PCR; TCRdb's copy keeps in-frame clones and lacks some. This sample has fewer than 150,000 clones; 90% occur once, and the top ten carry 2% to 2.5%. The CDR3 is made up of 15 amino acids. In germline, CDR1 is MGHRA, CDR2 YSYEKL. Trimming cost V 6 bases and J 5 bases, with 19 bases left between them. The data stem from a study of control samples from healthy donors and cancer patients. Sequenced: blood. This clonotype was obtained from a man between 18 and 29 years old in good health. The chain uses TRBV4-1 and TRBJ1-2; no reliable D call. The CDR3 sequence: CASSVGPGAEYGYTF. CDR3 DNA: TGCGCCAGCAGTGTGGGCCCCGGCGCGGAATATGGCTACACCTTC.